The 26 T cell receptor beta chains given below trace back to one sample, sequenced in a study of cytomegalovirus exposure and HLA in healthy donors. Vbeta (60) and Jbeta (13) primers were used in the PCR. Measured with immunoSEQ multiplex PCR; TCRdb has only the in-frame clones, and not every one. The sample lists fewer than 180,000 clones; more than 65% were seen once. The sequencing sample was made of PBMCs. All receptors derive from a man in his forties or fifties in good health and CMV-seropositive.

In its sample, this clone was seen a few times. The gene calls are TRBV6-1 and TRBJ1-5; TRBD1 is a possible D gene (6 bases). Per the germline V gene, CDR1 is MNHNS and CDR2 is SASEGT. This CDR3 spans 19 amino acids. Trimming cost V 4 bases and J 0 bases, with 22 bases left between them. The DNA for the CDR3 is TGTGCCAGCAGTGCGAGTCCGGGACACAATCTCTATAGCAATCAGCCCCAGCATTTT. Translation gives CASSASPGHNLYSNQPQHF.

The chain joins TRBV21-1 to TRBJ2-7; the table's D gene call, TRBD1, was not cross checked with the DNA. TRBV21-1 is given as a pseudogene. This CDR3 has 14 amino acids. For the CDR3, the DNA is TGTGCCAGCAAGGGACAGCAGTATCCCTACGAGCAGTACTTC. This translates into CASKGQQYPYEQYF.

The chain recombines TRBV19 with TRBJ2-2; 10 bases map to TRBD2. The CDR3 is made up of 17 amino acids. Losses at the gene ends were 3 bases for V and 4 bases for J; bases not matched to a gene: 8. CDR1 LNHDA and CDR2 SQIVND come from the germline V gene (reference sequence). The CDR3 region is CASSMGWASGSTGELFF. The CDR3 nucleotides are TGTGCCAGTAGTATGGGTTGGGCTAGCGGGAGCACCGGGGAGCTGTTTTTT.

The gene calls are TRBV28 and TRBJ2-7; the D gene is possibly TRBD1 (6 bases). V was clipped by 4 bases and J by 3 bases, with 13 bases between them. Looked up from germline, CDR1 is MDHEN and CDR2 is SYDVKM. The CDR3 totals 14 residues. CDR3 amino acids: CASSWGRGIYEQYF. CDR3 coding DNA: TGTGCCAGCAGTTGGGGCAGGGGAATCTACGAGCAGTACTTC.

The V call is TRBV28, the J call TRBJ1-1, with a possible D match to TRBD1 (6 bases). CDR1 and CDR2 from the germline V gene are MDHEN and SYDVKM. V lost 8 bases and J 2 bases, leaving 15 bases between the germline ends. This CDR3 has 14 residues. CDR3 DNA sequence: TGTGCCAGCCCCCCGGCAGGGGATAACACTGAAGCTTTCTTT. Its translation: CASPPAGDNTEAFF.

The chain links TRBV10-1 to TRBJ1-1; 7 bases map to TRBD1. Losses at the gene ends were 7 bases for V and 3 bases for J; bases not matched to a gene: 5. Germline V gives CDR1 WNHNN, CDR2 SYGVQD (reference sequence). This CDR3 spans 13 amino acids. CDR3 DNA: TGCGCCAGCACCCGAACAGGGGACACTGAAGCTTTCTTT. It yields the protein CASTRTGDTEAFF.

The table lists this clone with a count of one. The rearrangement links TRBV5-4 to TRBJ2-5; D remains unclear. Germline CDR1 and CDR2: SGHNT and YYREEE (reference sequence). The CDR3 is 13 amino acids. Deletions cut 0 bases from V and 3 bases from J, with 6 bases between. CDR3 residues: CASSLAPEETQYF. CDR3 in DNA: TGTGCCAGCAGCTTGGCTCCTGAAGAGACCCAGTACTTC.

J is TRBJ2-7 and V is TRBV7-9, with D perhaps TRBD1 (6 bases). CDR1 SEHNR and CDR2 FQNEAQ come from the germline V gene (reference sequence). V was pared by 0 bases and J by 0 bases, with 15 bases between. The CDR3 length is 17 residues. CDR3 coding DNA: TGTGCCAGCAGCTTAGCCCGACCGGGACATCTCTCCTACGAGCAGTACTTC. Encoded protein: CASSLARPGHLSYEQYF.

This chain joins TRBV7-2 and TRBJ2-3, with TRBD2 matching over 7 bases. After removal of 11 bases from V and 1 base from J, the junction contained 6 bases not matched to a gene. Germline CDR1 and CDR2: SGHTA and FQGNSA. CDR3 length: 13 residues. The CDR3 region has the DNA TGTGCCGGAGGTGCGGGAGGCACAGATACGCAGTATTTT. This encodes CAGGAGGTDTQYF.

J is TRBJ2-5 and V is TRBV2, with 11 bases aligning to TRBD2. The J segment lost 2 bases and the V segment lost 6 bases, leaving 5 bases of the junction unmatched. Per germline, CDR1 SNHLY and CDR2 FYNNEI. This CDR3 is built from 15 residues. CDR3 sequence (DNA): TGTGCCAGCAGATTCAGACTAGCGGGACAAGAGACCCAGTACTTC. Translating it yields CASRFRLAGQETQYF.

This clone came up once. The rearrangement links TRBV5-1 to TRBJ2-5; D call uncertain. The germline CDR1 and CDR2 sequences are SGHRS and YFSETQ. This CDR3 is built from 14 residues. V lost 0 bases to trimming and J lost 3 bases, with 9 bases between them. CDR3 amino acids: CASSLAAPEETQYF. CDR3 sequence (DNA): TGCGCCAGCAGCTTGGCCGCGCCCGAAGAGACCCAGTACTTC.

The chain is built from TRBV5-1 and TRBJ2-5; D ambiguous. Germline values: CDR1 SGHRS, CDR2 YFSETQ. The CDR3 has 14 residues. Trimming stripped 0 bases from V and 0 bases from J, with 6 bases between. The CDR3 DNA sequence: TGCGCCAGCAGCTTGGCACTCGACCAAGAGACCCAGTACTTC. Its protein is CASSLALDQETQYF.

This chain uses TRBV30 with TRBJ2-6; maybe TRBD2 (5 bases). CDR1 and CDR2 from the germline V gene are GTSNPN and SVGIG (reference sequence). This CDR3 has 17 amino acids. V was trimmed by 0 bases and J by 2 bases, leaving 14 bases between them. The CDR3: CAWSVSGGGPGANVLTF. The CDR3 region has the DNA TGTGCCTGGAGTGTTTCCGGAGGCGGTCCTGGGGCCAACGTCCTGACTTTC.

The chain recombines TRBV19 with TRBJ1-6, with 8 bases matching TRBD1. V shed 4 bases, J shed 8 bases, and the junction held 10 bases outside the gene matches. The CDR3 runs 16 residues. CDR1 is LNHDA and CDR2 is SQIVND in the germline V gene (reference sequence). CDR3 residues: CASSKDREAVYSPLHF. For the CDR3, the DNA is TGTGCCAGTAGTAAGGACAGGGAAGCAGTATATTCACCCCTCCACTTT.

This sequence joins TRBV5-1 and TRBJ2-2, with 8 bases aligning to TRBD1. Germline CDR1 and CDR2: SGHRS and YFSETQ. V lost 4 bases to trimming and J lost 1 base; unmatched junction nucleotides: 6. This CDR3 contains 16 residues. CDR3 loop: CASSQPDRGNTGELFF. Written as DNA, the CDR3 is TGCGCCAGCAGCCAACCTGACAGGGGGAACACCGGGGAGCTGTTTTTT. Full variable domain (outside the CDR3, taken from reference TRBV5-1 and TRBJ2-2): KAGVTQTPRYLIKTRGQQVTLSCSPISGHRSVSWYQQTPGQGLQFLFEYFSETQRNKGNFPGRFSGRQFSNSRSEMNVSTLELGDSALYLCASSQPDRGNTGELFFGEGSRLTVL.

This clone was counted a few times. The J gene is TRBJ1-1, the V gene TRBV5-6; D possibly corresponds to TRBD1 (6 bases). This CDR3 contains 15 residues. Germline CDR1 SGHDT, CDR2 YYEEEE. V shed 2 bases and J shed 4 bases, with 15 bases lying between them. DNA of the CDR3: TGTGCCAGCAGCTTAGGTCCCGGCAGGGGCACTGAAGCTTTCTTT. Translation gives CASSLGPGRGTEAFF.

This clone has a handful of counts. V usage is TRBV11-3 and J usage is TRBJ2-1, with TRBD2 matching 8 bases. The CDR3 extends over 15 amino acids. Germline CDR1 SGHNT, CDR2 YENEEA. With 0 bases clipped from V and 9 bases from J, the junction kept 7 bases outside the gene matches. The CDR3 loop reads CASSLELAVYGEQFF. The CDR3 bases are TGTGCCAGCAGCTTAGAACTAGCGGTTTACGGTGAGCAGTTCTTC.

The V call is TRBV11-1, the J call TRBJ2-7; no clear D gene. Trimming cost V 5 bases and J 5 bases, with 13 bases left between them. Germline CDR1 is SGHAT and CDR2 is FQDESV (reference sequence). The CDR3 loop spans 13 amino acids. The chain's CDR3 is CASSLDSADEQYF. Here the CDR3 DNA reads TGTGCCAGCAGCCTAGACTCGGCGGACGAGCAGTACTTC.

This clone has more than one count but fewer than ten. J is TRBJ2-5 and V is TRBV6-4, with D maybe TRBD2 (6 bases). The V end was cut by 3 bases, the J end by 0 bases, with 11 bases between. The CDR3 sequence is 15 residues long. The germline gives CDR1 MRHNA, CDR2 SNTAGT. The CDR3: CASSEGPGDQETQYF. In DNA form, the CDR3 reads TGTGCCAGCAGTGAGGGGCCGGGAGACCAAGAGACCCAGTACTTC.

The chain links TRBV9 to TRBJ1-2; D ambiguous. Germline CDR1 is SGDLS and CDR2 is YYNGEE. There are 13 residues in the CDR3. V was pared by 4 bases and J by 6 bases, with 13 bases between. The CDR3 reads CASSLHASDGYTF. As DNA, the CDR3 is TGTGCCAGCAGCCTGCACGCTAGCGATGGCTACACCTTC.

This chain links TRBV18 with TRBJ2-3; 9 bases are shared with TRBD2. With 2 bases clipped from V and 3 bases from J, the junction kept 3 bases outside the gene matches. The germline CDR1 and CDR2 sequences are KGHSH and LQKENI. The CDR3 loop spans 15 amino acids. CDR3 sequence: CASSPMAGGTDTQYF. The CDR3 region has the DNA TGTGCCAGCTCACCAATGGCGGGAGGGACAGATACGCAGTATTTT.

The gene calls are TRBV19 and TRBJ2-7; TRBD2 aligns across 13 bases. The CDR3 consists of 16 residues. CDR1 is LNHDA and CDR2 is SQIVND in the germline V gene (reference sequence). The J segment lost 7 bases and the V segment lost 7 bases, leaving 13 bases of the junction unmatched. DNA for the CDR3: TGTGCCAGTACCTGGACTAGCGGGAGAACAACGGGGGAGCAGTACTTC. It translates to CASTWTSGRTTGEQYF.

The V and J genes are TRBV5-1 and TRBJ1-3, with D possibly TRBD1 on 6 matching bases. Germline V gene lookup returns CDR1 SGHRS and CDR2 YFSETQ. V lost 5 bases and J lost 0, with 21 bases in between. The CDR3 is 18 amino acids. The CDR3 loop is CASSSGTSGPTSGNTIYF. The DNA for the CDR3 is TGCGCCAGCAGTTCCGGGACATCAGGACCGACCTCTGGAAACACCATATATTTT.

The genes are TRBV2 and TRBJ2-2; 9 nucleotides match TRBD2. This CDR3 has 14 residues. Germline V lookup: CDR1 SNHLY, CDR2 FYNNEI. V lost 6 bases, J lost 6 bases, and 5 bases stayed unmatched. The CDR3 DNA sequence: TGTGCCAGCAGGAATAGCGGGAGCGCCGGGGAGCTGTTTTTT. Its translation is CASRNSGSAGELFF.

This clone has only one observation. The V call is TRBV5-5, the J call TRBJ1-5, with 7 nucleotides matching TRBD1. This CDR3 spans 14 amino acids. In germline, CDR1 is SGHKS, CDR2 YYEKEE (reference sequence). Germline trimming cut 6 bases from V and 3 bases from J; bases unmatched to any gene: 6. Here the CDR3 DNA reads TGTGCCAGCACCCAGGACAGGAACAATCAGCCCCAGCATTTT. Translation: CASTQDRNNQPQHF.

The V gene is TRBV4-2, the J gene TRBJ1-1; D may be TRBD1 (6 bases). CDR1 and CDR2 (germline): LGHNA, YNFKEQ. V gave up 1 base and J gave up 0 bases, with 9 bases separating them. This CDR3 contains 15 residues. In DNA, the CDR3 is TGTGCCAGCAGCCAAGCAGGGGACATGAACACTGAAGCTTTCTTT. As protein: CASSQAGDMNTEAFF.